This T cell receptor beta chain was profiled in a study of blood T cell repertoires in COVID-19. Study at large: COVID-19 samples from acute and convalescent phases originated in the United States, Italy and Spain.

The method was immunoSEQ multiplex PCR; TCRdb's version includes in-frame clones alone and lacks a portion of them. The data contain about 150,000 clones, around 89% of them singletons. This receptor was identified in a man aged 18 to 35 with COVID-19, enrolled during active disease. The sequenced sample consisted of peripheral blood.

CDR3 region: CASSSRTGKRYEQYF. For the CDR3, the DNA is TGTGCCAGCAGTTCCCGTACCGGGAAGAGGTACGAGCAGTACTTC. The rearrangement uses TRBV6-5 and TRBJ2-7; D possibly corresponds to TRBD2 (5 bases). This CDR3 spans 15 amino acids. CDR1 is MNHEY and CDR2 is SVGAGI in the germline V gene. V lost 4 bases and J 4 bases, leaving 17 bases between the germline ends.